This TCR beta chain was captured in a study of cytomegalovirus exposure and HLA in healthy donors. Sequenced by immunoSEQ multiplex PCR; TCRdb stores in-frame clones only, minus some. The table has 130,000 or so clones, under 90% seen once; the top ten hold 3% to 3.5%. Germline-derived CDR1 and CDR2 are LGHNA and YSLEER. V dropped 4 bases and J dropped 8; count of bases not matched to a gene: 10. The CDR3 spans 15 residues. The sequence derives from a man under 40 in good health and CMV-seronegative. V and J are TRBV4-3 and TRBJ2-4; 8 nucleotides match TRBD1. Sequenced: PBMCs. CDR3 residues: CASSPLTGARDIQYF. The DNA of the CDR3 is TGCGCCAGCAGCCCATTGACAGGGGCTAGGGACATTCAGTACTTC.